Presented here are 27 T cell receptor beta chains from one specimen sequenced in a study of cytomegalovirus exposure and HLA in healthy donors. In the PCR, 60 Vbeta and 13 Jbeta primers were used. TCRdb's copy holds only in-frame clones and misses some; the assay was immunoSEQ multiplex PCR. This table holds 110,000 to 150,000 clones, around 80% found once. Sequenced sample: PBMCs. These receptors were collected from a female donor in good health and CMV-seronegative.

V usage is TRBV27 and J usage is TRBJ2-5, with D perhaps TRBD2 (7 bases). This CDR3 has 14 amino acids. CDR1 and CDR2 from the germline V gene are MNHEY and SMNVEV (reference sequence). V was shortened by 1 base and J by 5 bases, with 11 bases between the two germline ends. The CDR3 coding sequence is TGTGCCAGCAGTTTATTGGGGGGGGGCGAGACCCAGTACTTC. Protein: CASSLLGGGETQYF.

The chain's CDR3 is CASSERGGWGYTF. In nucleotides, the CDR3 is TGTGCCAGCAGTGAACGAGGGGGCTGGGGCTACACCTTC. The chain couples TRBV6-1 to TRBJ1-2; 7 nucleotides match TRBD1. Trimming at V came to 2 bases and at J to 8 bases, leaving 5 bases not matched to a gene. This CDR3 has 13 residues. Germline CDR1 is MNHNS and CDR2 is SASEGT.

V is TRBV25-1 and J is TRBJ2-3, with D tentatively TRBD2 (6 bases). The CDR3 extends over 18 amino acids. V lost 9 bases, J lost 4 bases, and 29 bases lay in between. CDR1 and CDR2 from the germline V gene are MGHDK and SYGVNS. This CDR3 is CARILLGGELPDADTQYF. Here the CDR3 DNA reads TGTGCCAGGATCCTGCTGGGGGGAGAACTCCCAGACGCAGATACGCAGTATTTT.

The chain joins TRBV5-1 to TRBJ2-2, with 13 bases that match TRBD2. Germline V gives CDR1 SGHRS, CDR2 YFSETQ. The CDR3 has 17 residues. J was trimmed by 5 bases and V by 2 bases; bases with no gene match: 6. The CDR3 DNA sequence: TGCGCCAGCAGCTTTACTAGCGGGAGGGCCCGGACCGGGGAGCTGTTTTTT. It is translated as CASSFTSGRARTGELFF.

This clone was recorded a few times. The CDR3 sequence: CASSLEAGGIYEQYF. CDR3 nucleotides: TGCGCCAGCAGCTTGGAAGCGGGAGGGATCTACGAGCAGTACTTC. This rearrangement joins TRBV5-1 to TRBJ2-7; TRBD2 matches 10 bases. V dropped 0 bases and J dropped 3; count of bases not matched to a gene: 3. CDR1 is SGHRS, CDR2 YFSETQ, per germline. This CDR3 contains 15 residues.

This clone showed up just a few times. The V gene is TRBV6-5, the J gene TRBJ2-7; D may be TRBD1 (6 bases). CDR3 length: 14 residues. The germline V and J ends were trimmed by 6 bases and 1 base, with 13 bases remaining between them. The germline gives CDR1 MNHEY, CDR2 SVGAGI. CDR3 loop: CASRSLGASYEQYF. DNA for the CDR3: TGTGCCAGCAGATCCTTGGGGGCTTCCTACGAGCAGTACTTC.

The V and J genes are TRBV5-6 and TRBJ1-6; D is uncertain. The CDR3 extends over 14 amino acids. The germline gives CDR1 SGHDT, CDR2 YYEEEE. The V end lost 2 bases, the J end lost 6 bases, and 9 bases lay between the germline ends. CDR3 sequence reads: CASSFRVPNSPLHF. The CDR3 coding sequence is TGTGCCAGCAGCTTCCGGGTTCCTAATTCACCCCTCCACTTT.

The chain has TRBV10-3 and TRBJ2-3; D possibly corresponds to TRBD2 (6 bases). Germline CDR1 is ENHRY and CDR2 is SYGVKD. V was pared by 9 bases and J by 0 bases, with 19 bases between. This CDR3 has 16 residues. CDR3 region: CAIRGTGGTSTDTQYF. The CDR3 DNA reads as TGTGCCATACGGGGAACCGGGGGAACTAGCACAGATACGCAGTATTTT.

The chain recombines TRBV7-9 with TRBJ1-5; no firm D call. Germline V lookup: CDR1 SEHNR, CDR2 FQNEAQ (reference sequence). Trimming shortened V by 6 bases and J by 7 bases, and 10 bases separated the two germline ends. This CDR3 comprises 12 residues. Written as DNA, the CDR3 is TGTGCCAGCAGTTACCCAGGCCAGCCCCAGCATTTT. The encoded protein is CASSYPGQPQHF.

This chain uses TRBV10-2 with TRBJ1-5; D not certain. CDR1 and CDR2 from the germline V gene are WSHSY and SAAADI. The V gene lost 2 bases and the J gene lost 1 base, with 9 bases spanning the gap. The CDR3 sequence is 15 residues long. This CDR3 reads CASSEAFLSNQPQHF. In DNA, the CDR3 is TGCGCCAGCAGTGAGGCTTTCCTAAGCAATCAGCCCCAGCATTTT.

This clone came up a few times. The CDR3 sequence is CASSFSGASTDTQYF. The CDR3 region has the DNA TGTGCCAGCAGCTTTAGCGGGGCGAGCACAGATACGCAGTATTTT. This chain links TRBV7-3 with TRBJ2-3, with 8 bases fitting TRBD2. The CDR3 is made up of 15 amino acids. V gave up 3 bases and J gave up 0 bases; unmatched junction bases: 2. Germline V gene sequence: CDR1 SGHTA, CDR2 FQGTGA.

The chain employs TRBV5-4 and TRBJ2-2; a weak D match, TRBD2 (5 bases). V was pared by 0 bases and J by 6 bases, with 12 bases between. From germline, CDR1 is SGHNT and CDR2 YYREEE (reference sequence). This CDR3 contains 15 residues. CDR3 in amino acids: CASSLAGVAAGELFF. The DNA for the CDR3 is TGTGCCAGCAGCTTGGCCGGGGTAGCCGCCGGGGAGCTGTTTTTT. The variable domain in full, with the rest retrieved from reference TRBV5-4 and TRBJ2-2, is ETGVTQSPTHLIKTRGQQVTLRCSSQSGHNTVSWYQQALGQGPQFIFQYYREEENGRGNFPPRFSGLQFPNYSSELNVNALELDDSALYLCASSLAGVAAGELFFGEGSRLTVL.

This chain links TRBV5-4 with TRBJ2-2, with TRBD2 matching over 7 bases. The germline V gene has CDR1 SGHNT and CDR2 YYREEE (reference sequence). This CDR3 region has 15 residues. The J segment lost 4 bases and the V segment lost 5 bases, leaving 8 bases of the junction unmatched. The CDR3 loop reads CASSYGLVSTGELFF. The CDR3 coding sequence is TGTGCCAGCAGTTACGGACTAGTTTCCACCGGGGAGCTGTTTTTT.

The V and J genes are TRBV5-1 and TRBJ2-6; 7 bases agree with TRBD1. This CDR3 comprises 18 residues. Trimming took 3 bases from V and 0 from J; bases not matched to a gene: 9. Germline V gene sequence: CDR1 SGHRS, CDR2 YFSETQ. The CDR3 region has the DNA TGCGCCAGCAGCTCGTTTCCGGGACAGATCTCTGGGGCCAACGTCCTGACTTTC. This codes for CASSSFPGQISGANVLTF.

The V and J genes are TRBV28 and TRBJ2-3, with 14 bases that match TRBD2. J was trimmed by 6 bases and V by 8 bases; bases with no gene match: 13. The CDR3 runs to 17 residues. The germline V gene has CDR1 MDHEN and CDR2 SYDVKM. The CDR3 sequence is CASSGTSGSARVDTQYF. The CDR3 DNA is TGTGCCAGCTCGGGGACTAGCGGGAGCGCCCGGGTCGATACGCAGTATTTT.

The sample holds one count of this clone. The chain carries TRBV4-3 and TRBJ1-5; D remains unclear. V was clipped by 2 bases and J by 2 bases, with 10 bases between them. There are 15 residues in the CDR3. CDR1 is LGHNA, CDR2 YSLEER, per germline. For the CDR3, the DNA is TGCGCCAGCAGCCAAACCCATAGAGGCAATCAGCCCCAGCATTTT. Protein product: CASSQTHRGNQPQHF.

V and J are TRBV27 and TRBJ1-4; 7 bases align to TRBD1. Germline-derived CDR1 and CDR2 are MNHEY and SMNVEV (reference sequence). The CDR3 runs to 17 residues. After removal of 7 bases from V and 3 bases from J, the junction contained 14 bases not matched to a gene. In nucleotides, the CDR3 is TGTGCCAGCACCACCAGGGTAGGGGGCTTCTCTAATGAAAAACTGTTTTTT. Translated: CASTTRVGGFSNEKLFF.

CDR3: CSVRPGTGTSYEQYF. Here the CDR3 DNA reads TGCAGCGTACGTCCCGGGACAGGGACGTCCTACGAGCAGTACTTC. The V gene is TRBV29-1, the J gene TRBJ2-7; 9 nucleotides match TRBD1. The V segment lost 6 bases and the J segment 1 base; nucleotides outside the gene matches: 10. CDR1 and CDR2 (germline): SQVTM, ANQGSEA. This CDR3 has 15 residues.

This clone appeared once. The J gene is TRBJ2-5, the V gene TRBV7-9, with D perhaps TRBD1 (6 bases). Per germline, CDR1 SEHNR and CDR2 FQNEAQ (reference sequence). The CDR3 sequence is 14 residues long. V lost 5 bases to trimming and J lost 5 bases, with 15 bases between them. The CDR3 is CASSPDSHGETQYF. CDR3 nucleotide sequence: TGTGCCAGCAGCCCGGACAGTCACGGGGAGACCCAGTACTTC. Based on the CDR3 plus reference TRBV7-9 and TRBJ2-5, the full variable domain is DTGVSQNPRHKITKRGQNVTFRCDPISEHNRLYWYRQTLGQGPEFLTYFQNEAQLEKSRLLSDRFSAERPKGSFSTLEIQRTEQGDSAMYLCASSPDSHGETQYFGPGTRLLVL.

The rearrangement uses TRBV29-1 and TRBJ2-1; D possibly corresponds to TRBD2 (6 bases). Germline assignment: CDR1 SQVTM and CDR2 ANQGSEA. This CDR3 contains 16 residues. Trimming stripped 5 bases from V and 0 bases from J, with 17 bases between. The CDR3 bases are TGCAGCGTTTTACCCTCGCGGGGTAGCTCCTACAATGAGCAGTTCTTC. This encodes CSVLPSRGSSYNEQFF.

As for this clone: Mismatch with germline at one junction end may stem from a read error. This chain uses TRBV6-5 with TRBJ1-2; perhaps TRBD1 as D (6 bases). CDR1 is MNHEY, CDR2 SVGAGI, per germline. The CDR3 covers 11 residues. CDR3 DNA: TGTGCCACACACACAGGGTTCGGCTACCCCTTC. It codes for CATHTGFGYPF.

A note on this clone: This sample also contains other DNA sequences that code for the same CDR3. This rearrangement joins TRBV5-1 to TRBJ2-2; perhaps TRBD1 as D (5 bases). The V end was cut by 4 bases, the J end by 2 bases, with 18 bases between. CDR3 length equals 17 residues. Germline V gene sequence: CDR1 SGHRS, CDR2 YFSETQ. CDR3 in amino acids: CASSPPPPGHNTGELFF. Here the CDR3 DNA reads TGCGCCAGCAGCCCACCCCCCCCCGGACATAACACCGGGGAGCTGTTTTTT.

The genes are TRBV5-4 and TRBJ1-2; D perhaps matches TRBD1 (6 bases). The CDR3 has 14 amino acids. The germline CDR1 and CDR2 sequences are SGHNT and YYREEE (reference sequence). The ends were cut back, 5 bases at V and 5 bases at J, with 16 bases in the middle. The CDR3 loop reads CASSLQGPVYGYTF. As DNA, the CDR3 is TGTGCCAGCAGTTTACAGGGACCTGTTTATGGCTACACCTTC.

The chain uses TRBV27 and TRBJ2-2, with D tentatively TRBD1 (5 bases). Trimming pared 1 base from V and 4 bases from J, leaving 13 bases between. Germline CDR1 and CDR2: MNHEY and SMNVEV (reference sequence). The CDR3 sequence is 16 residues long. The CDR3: CASSLWNQGPTGELFF. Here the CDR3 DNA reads TGTGCCAGCAGTTTATGGAATCAGGGCCCCACCGGGGAGCTGTTTTTT.

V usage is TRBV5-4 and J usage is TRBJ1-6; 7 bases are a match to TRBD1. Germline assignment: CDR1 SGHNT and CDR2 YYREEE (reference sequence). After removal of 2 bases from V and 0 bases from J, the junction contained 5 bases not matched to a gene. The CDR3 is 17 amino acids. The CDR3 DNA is TGTGCCAGCAGCTTAGGGGGCGCGAGCTCCTATAATTCACCCCTCCACTTT. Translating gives CASSLGGASSYNSPLHF.

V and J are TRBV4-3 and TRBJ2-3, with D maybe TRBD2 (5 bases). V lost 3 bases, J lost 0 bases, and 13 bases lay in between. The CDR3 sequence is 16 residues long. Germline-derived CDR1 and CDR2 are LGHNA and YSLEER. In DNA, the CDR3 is TGCGCCAGCAGCCAGTGGGATCTAGCCAGCACAGATACGCAGTATTTT. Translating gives CASSQWDLASTDTQYF.

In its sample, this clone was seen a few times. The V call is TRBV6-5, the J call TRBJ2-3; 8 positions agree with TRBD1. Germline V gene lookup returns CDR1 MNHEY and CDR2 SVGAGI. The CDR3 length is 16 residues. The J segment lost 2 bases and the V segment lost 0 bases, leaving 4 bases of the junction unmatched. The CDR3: CASSYSGTGVTDTQYF. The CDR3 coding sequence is TGTGCCAGCAGTTACTCCGGGACAGGTGTCACAGATACGCAGTATTTT.